This T cell receptor beta chain came from a study of shared clonotypes between healthy human individuals. The study, taken as a whole, reports: Approximately 4.6% of naive CD4 clonotypes were shared across several donors.

Using immunoSEQ multiplex PCR, the repertoire was profiled, and TCRdb retains in-frame clones only, with some absent. This sample has about 710,000 clones, with 60% to 75% found just once. For this clone: Its antigen remains unknown.

Sequencing was done on a sample of memory CD4+ T cells sorted from blood. Subset noted: CD45RA-negative fraction. This clonotype was obtained from a woman in her twenties or thirties in good health.

CDR3 region: CASSLDRGETQYF. CDR3 in DNA: TGTGCCAGCAGCTTGGACAGGGGGGAGACCCAGTACTTC. This sequence joins TRBV5-4 and TRBJ2-5; 8 positions match TRBD1. The CDR3 sequence is 13 residues long. CDR1 SGHNT and CDR2 YYREEE come from the germline V gene (reference sequence). V was clipped by 0 bases and J by 5 bases; unmatched bases: 0.